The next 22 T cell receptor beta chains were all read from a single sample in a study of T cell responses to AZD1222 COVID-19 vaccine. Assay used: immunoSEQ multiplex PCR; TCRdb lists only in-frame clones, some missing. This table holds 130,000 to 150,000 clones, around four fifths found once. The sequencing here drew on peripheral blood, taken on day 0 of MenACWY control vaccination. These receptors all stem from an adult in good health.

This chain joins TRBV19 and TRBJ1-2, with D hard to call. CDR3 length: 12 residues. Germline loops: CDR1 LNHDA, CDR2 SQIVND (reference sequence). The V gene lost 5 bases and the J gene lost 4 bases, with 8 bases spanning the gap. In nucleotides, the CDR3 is TGTGCCAGTAGTGGGCAGTCCTATGGCTACACCTTC. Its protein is CASSGQSYGYTF.

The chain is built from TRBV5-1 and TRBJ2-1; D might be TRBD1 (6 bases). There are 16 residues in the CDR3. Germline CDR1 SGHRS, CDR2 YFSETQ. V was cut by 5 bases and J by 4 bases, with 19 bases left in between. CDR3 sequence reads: CASSRGSRGYYNEQFF. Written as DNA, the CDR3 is TGCGCCAGCAGTAGGGGGTCACGGGGCTATTACAATGAGCAGTTCTTC.

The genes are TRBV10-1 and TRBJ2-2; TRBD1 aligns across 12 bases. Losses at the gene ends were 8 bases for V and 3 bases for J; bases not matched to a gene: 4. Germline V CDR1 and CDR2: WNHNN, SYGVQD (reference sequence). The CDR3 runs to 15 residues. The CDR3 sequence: CASRRDRGHTGELFF. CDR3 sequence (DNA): TGCGCCAGCCGCAGGGACAGGGGGCACACCGGGGAGCTGTTTTTT.

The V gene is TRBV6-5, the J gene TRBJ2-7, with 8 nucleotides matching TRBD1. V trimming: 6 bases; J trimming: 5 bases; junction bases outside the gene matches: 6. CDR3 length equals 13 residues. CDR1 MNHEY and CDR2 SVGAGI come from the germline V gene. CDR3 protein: CASRGTGSDEQYF. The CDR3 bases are TGTGCCAGCAGAGGGACAGGATCCGACGAGCAGTACTTC.

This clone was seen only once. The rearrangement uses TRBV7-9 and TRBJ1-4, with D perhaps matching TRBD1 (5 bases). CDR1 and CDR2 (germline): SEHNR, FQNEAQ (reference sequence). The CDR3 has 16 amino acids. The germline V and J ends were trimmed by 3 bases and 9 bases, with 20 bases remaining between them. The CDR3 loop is CASSFVGAREEKKLFF. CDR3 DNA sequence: TGTGCCAGCAGCTTTGTCGGGGCGCGTGAGGAGAAAAAACTGTTTTTT.

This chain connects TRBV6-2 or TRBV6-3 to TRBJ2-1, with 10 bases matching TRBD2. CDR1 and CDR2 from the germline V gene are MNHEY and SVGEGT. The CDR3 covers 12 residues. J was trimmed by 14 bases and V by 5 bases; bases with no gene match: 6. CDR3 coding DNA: TGTGCCAGCAGTACCGGACTAGCGGCGGAGTTCTTC. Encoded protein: CASSTGLAAEFF.

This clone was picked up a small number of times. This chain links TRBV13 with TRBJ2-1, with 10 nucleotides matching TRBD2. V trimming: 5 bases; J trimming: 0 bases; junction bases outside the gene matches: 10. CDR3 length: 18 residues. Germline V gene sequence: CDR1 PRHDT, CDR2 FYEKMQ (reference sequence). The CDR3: CASSQSALAGGSYNEQFF. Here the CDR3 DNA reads TGTGCCAGCAGCCAGTCGGCCTTAGCGGGGGGCTCCTACAATGAGCAGTTCTTC.

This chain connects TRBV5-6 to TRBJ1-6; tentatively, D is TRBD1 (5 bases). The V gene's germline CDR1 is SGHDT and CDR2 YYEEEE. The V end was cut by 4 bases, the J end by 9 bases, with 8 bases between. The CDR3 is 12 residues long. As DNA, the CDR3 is TGTGCCAGCAGCCTGGGGGGTTCACCCCTCCACTTT. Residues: CASSLGGSPLHF.

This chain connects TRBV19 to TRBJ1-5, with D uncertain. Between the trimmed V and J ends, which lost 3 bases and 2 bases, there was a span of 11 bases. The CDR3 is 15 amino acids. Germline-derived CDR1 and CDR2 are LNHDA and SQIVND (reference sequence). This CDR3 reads CASSIYGIGNQPQHF. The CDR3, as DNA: TGTGCCAGTAGTATCTACGGGATAGGCAATCAGCCCCAGCATTTT.

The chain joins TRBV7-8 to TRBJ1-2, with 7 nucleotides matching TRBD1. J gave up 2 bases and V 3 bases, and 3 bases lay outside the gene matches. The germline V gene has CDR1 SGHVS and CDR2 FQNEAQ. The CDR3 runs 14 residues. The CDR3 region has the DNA TGTGCCAGCAGCTTCCAGACAGGGAACTATGGCTACACCTTC. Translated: CASSFQTGNYGYTF.

CDR3 sequence reads: CASSQAGGQAYGYTF. DNA for the CDR3: TGTGCCAGCAGCCAAGCGGGAGGGCAGGCCTATGGCTACACCTTC. The rearrangement uses TRBV3-1 (or the pseudogene TRBV3-2) and TRBJ1-2; D remains unclear. The CDR3 consists of 15 residues. The V gene lost 1 base and the J gene lost 4 bases, with 13 bases spanning the gap. Germline assignment: CDR1 LGHDT and CDR2 YNNKEL (reference sequence).

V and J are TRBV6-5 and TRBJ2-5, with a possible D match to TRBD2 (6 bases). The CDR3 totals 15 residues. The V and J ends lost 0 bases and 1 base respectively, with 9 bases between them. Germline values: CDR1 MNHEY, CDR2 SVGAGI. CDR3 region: CASSYSGGIQETQYF. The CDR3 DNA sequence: TGTGCCAGCAGTTACTCGGGGGGAATCCAAGAGACCCAGTACTTC.

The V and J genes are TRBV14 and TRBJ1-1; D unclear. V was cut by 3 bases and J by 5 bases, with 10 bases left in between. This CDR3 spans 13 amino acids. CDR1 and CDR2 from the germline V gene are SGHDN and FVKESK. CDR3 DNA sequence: TGTGCCAGCAGCCACCTTCAGAGTACTGAAGCTTTCTTT. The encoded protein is CASSHLQSTEAFF.

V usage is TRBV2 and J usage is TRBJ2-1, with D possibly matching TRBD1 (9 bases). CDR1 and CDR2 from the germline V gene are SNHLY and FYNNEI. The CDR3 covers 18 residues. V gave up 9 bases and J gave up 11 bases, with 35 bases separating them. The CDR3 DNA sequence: TGTGCCAGTCAAGGGACAGGGACAGCGGGGGTACCCTCAATCAAGCAGTTCTTC. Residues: CASQGTGTAGVPSIKQFF. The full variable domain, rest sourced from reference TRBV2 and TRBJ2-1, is EPEVTQTPSHQVTQMGQEVILRCVPISNHLYFYWYRQILGQKVEFLVSFYNNEISEKSEIFDDQFSVERPDGSNFTLKIRSTKLEDSAMYFCASQGTGTAGVPSIKQFFGPGTRLTVL.

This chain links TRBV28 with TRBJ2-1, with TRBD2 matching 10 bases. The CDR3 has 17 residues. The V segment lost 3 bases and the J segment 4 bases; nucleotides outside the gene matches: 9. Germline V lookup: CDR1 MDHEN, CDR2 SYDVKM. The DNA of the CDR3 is TGTGCCAGCAGTTTCCCTAATCCGGGACTAGCGTACAATGAGCAGTTCTTC. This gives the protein CASSFPNPGLAYNEQFF.

In DNA, the CDR3 is TGTGCCAGCAGCCAAGGGATGGGGGCTGAAGCTTTCTTT. This gives the protein CASSQGMGAEAFF. The chain employs TRBV14 and TRBJ1-1, with D perhaps matching TRBD1 (5 bases). CDR3 length: 13 residues. Germline CDR1 and CDR2: SGHDN and FVKESK. Between the trimmed V and J ends, which lost 1 base and 6 bases, there was a span of 9 bases.

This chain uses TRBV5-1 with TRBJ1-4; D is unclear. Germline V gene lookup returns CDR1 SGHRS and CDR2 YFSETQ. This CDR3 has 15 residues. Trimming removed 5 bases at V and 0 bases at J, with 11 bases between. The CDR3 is CASRGLNATNEKLFF. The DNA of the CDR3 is TGCGCCAGCAGGGGATTAAACGCAACTAATGAAAAACTGTTTTTT. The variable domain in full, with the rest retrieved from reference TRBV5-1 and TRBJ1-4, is KAGVTQTPRYLIKTRGQQVTLSCSPISGHRSVSWYQQTPGQGLQFLFEYFSETQRNKGNFPGRFSGRQFSNSRSEMNVSTLELGDSALYLCASRGLNATNEKLFFGSGTQLSVL.

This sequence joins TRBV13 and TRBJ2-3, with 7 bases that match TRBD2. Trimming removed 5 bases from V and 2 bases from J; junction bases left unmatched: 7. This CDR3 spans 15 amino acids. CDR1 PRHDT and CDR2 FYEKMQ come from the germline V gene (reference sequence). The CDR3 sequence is CASSRPGLITDTQYF. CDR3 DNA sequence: TGTGCCAGCAGCCGGCCGGGACTAATCACAGATACGCAGTATTTT.

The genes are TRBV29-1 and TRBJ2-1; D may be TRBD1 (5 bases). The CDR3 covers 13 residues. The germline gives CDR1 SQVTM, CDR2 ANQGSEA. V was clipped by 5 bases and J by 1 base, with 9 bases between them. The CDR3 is CSVLQGSYNEQFF. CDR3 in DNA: TGCAGCGTTTTGCAGGGATCCTACAATGAGCAGTTCTTC.

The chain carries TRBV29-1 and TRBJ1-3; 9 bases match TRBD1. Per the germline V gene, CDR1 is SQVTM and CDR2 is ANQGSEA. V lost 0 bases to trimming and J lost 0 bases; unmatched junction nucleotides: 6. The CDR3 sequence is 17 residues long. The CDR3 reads CSVEEQGAGNSGNTIYF. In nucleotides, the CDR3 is TGCAGCGTTGAAGAACAGGGGGCGGGAAACTCTGGAAACACCATATATTTT.

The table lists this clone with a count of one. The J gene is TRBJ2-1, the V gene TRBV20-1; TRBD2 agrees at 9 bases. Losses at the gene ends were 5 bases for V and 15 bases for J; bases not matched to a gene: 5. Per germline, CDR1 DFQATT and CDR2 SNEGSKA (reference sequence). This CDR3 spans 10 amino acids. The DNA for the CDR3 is TGCAGTGCTGGCGGGGGGGTCCTGTTCTTC. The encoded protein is CSAGGGVLFF.

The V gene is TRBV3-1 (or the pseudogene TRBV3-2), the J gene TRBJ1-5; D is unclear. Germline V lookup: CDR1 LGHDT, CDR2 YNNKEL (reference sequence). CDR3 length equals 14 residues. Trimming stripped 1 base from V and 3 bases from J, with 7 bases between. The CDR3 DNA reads TGTGCCAGCAGCCAAGCCGATACCAATCAGCCCCAGCATTTT. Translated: CASSQADTNQPQHF.